This TCR beta chain is from a study of control samples from healthy donors and cancer patients. Some clones are missing from TCRdb's copy, which holds only in-frame ones; the method was immunoSEQ multiplex PCR. The sample lists 150,000 to 200,000 clones; 85% to 90% were seen once. The CDR3 totals 15 residues. CDR1 SGDLS and CDR2 YYNGEE come from the germline V gene. Between the trimmed V and J ends, which lost 2 bases and 0 bases, there was a span of 11 bases. Sequences were obtained from blood. This clonotype was sampled from a woman aged 50 to 60 in good health. This chain connects TRBV9 to TRBJ1-1, with D unresolved. The CDR3 spells CASSVGVLMNTEAFF. CDR3 bases: TGTGCCAGCAGCGTTGGGGTCTTGATGAACACTGAAGCTTTCTTT.